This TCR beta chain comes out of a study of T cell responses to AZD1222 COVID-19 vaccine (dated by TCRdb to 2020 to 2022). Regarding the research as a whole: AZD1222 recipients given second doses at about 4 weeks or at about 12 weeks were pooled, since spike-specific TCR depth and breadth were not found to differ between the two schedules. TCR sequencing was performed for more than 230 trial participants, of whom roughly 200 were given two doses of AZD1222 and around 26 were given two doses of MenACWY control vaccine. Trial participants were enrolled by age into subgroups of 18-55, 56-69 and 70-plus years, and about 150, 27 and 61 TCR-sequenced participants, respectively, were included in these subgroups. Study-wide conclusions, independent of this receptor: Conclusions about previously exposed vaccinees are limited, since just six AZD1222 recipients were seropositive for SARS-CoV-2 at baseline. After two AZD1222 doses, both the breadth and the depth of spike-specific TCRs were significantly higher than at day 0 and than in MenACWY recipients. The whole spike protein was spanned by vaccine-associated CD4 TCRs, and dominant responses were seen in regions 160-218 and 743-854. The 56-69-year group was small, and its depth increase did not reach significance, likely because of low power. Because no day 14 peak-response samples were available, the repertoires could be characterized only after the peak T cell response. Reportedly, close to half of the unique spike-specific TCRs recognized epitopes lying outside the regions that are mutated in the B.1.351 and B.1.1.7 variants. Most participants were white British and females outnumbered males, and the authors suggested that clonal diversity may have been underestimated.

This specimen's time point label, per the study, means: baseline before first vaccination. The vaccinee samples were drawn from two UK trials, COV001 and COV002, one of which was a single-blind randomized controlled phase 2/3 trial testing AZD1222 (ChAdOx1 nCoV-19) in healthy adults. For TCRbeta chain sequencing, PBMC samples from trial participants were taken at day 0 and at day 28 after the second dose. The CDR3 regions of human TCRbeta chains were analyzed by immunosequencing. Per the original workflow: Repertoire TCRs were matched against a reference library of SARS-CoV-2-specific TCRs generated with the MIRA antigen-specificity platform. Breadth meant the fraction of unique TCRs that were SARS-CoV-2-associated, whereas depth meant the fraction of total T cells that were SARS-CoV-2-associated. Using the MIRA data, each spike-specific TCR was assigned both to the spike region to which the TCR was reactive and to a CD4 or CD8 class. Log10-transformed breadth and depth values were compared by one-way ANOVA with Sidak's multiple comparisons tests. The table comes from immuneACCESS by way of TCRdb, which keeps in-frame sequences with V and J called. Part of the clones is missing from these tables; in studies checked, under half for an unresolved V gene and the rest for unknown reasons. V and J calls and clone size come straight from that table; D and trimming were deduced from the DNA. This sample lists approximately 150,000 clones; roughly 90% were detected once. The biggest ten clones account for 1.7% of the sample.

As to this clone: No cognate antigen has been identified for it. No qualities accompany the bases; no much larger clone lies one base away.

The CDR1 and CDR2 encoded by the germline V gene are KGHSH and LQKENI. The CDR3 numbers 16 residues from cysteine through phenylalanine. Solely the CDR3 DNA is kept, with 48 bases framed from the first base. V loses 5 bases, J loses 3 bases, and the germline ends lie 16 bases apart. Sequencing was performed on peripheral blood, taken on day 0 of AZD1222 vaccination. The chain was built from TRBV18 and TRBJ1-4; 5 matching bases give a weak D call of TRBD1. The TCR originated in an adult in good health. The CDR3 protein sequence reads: CASSSNSGAPNEKLFF. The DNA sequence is TGTGCCAGCTCATCGAATTCTGGGGCGCCTAATGAAAAACTGTTTTTT.